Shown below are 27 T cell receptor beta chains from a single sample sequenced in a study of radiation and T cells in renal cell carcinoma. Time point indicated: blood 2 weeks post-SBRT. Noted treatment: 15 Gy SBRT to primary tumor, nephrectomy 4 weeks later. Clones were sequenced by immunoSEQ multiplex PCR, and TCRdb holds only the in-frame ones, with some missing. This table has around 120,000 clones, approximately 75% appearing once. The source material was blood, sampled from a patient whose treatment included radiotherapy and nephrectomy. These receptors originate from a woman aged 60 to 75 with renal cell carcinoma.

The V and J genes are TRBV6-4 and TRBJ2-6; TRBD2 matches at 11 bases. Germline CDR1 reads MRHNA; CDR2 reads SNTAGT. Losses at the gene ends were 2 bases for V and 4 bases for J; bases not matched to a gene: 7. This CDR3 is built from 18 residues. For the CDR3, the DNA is TGTGCCAGCAGTGACCTAGCGGGAGGAATTTCAGGGGCCAACGTCCTGACTTTC. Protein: CASSDLAGGISGANVLTF.

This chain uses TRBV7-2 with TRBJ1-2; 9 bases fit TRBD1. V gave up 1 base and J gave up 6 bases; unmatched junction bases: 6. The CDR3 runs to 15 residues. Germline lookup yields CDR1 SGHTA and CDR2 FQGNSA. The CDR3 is CASSLGSGTGHGYTF. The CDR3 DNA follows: TGTGCCAGCAGCTTAGGATCCGGGACAGGGCATGGCTACACCTTC.

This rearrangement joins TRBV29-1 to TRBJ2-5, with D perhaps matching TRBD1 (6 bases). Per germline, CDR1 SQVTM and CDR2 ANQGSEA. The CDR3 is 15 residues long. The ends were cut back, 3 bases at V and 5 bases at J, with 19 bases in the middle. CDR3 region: CSVEEPGHRGETQYF. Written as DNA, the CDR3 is TGCAGCGTTGAGGAACCCGGCCATAGGGGGGAGACCCAGTACTTC.

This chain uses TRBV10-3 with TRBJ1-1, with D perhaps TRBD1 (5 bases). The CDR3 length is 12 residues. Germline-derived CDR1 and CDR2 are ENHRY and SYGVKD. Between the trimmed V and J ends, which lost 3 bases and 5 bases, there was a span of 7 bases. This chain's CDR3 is CAISDKGTEAFF. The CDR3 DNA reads TGTGCCATCAGTGATAAGGGGACTGAAGCTTTCTTT.

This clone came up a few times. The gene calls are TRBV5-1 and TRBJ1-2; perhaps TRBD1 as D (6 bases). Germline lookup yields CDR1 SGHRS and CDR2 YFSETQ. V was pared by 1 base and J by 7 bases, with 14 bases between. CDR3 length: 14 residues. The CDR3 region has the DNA TGCGCCAGCAGCTTGTACCTGGGGGCAGGTGGCTACACCTTC. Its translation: CASSLYLGAGGYTF.

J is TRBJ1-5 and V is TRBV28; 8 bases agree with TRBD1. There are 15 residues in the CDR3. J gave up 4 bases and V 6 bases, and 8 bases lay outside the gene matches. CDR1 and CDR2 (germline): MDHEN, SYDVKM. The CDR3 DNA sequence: TGTGCCAGCAGCCCTTGGACAGGGACAAATCAGCCCCAGCATTTT. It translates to CASSPWTGTNQPQHF.

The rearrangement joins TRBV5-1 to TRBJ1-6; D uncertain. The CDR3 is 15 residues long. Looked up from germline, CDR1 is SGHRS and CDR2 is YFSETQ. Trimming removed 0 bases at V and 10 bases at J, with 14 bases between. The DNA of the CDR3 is TGCGCCAGCAGCTTGGAGGGATCGGTTGGATCACCCCTCCACTTT. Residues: CASSLEGSVGSPLHF. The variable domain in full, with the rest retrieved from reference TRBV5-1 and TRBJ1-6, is KAGVTQTPRYLIKTRGQQVTLSCSPISGHRSVSWYQQTPGQGLQFLFEYFSETQRNKGNFPGRFSGRQFSNSRSEMNVSTLELGDSALYLCASSLEGSVGSPLHFGNGTRLTVT.

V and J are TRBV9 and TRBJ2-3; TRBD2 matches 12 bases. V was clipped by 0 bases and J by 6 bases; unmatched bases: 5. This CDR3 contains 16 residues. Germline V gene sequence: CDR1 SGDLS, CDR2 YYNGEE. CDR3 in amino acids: CASSVADGTSGDTQYF. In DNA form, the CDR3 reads TGTGCCAGCAGCGTAGCTGATGGGACTAGCGGGGATACGCAGTATTTT.

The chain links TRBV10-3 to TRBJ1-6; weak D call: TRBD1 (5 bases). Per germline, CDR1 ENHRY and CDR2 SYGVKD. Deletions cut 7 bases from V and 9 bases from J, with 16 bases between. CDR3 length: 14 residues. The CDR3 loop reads CAITQGTLGSPLHF. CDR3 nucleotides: TGTGCCATCACCCAGGGAACCCTAGGTTCACCCCTCCACTTT.

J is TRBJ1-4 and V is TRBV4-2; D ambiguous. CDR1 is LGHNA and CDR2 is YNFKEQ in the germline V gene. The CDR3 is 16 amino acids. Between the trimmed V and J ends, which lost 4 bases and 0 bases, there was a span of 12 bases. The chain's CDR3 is CASSLGPTSTNEKLFF. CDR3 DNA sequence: TGTGCCAGCAGCCTGGGCCCTACTTCAACTAATGAAAAACTGTTTTTT.

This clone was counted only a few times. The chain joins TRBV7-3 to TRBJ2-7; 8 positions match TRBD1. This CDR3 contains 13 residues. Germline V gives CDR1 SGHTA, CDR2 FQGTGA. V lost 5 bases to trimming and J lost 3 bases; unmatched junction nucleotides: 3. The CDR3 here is CASSLGTGYEQYF. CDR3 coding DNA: TGTGCCAGCAGCCTCGGGACAGGCTACGAGCAGTACTTC.

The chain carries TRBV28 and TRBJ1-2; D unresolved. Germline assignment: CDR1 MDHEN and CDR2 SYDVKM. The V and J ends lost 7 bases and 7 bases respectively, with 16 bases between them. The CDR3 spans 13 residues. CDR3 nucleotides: TGTGCCAGCACCCTACCTCCGATACCTGGCTACACCTTC. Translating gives CASTLPPIPGYTF.

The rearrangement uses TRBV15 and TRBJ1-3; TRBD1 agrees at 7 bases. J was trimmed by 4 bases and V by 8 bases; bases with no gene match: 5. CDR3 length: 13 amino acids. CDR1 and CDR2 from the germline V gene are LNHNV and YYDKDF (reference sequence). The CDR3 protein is CATGSGGGNTIYF. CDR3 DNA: TGTGCCACCGGGTCAGGGGGAGGAAACACCATATATTTT.

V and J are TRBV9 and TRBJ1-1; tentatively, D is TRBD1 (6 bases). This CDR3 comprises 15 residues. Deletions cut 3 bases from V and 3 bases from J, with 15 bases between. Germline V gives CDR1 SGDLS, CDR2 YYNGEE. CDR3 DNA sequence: TGTGCCAGCAGCGAGGCCCCTGGACAGCACACTGAAGCTTTCTTT. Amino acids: CASSEAPGQHTEAFF.

In DNA, the CDR3 is TGTGCCAGTAGGGACGGACAGGATTGGACCTACAATGAGCAGTTCTTC. Protein: CASRDGQDWTYNEQFF. The rearrangement joins TRBV19 to TRBJ2-1; TRBD1 matches 7 bases. Trimming removed 6 bases from V and 2 bases from J; junction bases left unmatched: 10. The germline gives CDR1 LNHDA, CDR2 SQIVND (reference sequence). This CDR3 has 16 amino acids.

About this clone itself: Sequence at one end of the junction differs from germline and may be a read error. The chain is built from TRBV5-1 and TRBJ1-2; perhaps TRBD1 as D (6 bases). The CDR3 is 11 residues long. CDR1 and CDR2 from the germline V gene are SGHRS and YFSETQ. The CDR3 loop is CASSGGETPLF. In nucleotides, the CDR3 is TGCGCCAGCAGCGGGGGCGAGACACCTCTCTTC.

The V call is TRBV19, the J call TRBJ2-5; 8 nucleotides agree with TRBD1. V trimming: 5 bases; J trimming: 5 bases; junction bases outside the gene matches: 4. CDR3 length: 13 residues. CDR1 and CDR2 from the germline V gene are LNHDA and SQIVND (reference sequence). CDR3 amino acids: CASSQGAGETQYF. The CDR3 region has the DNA TGTGCCAGTAGTCAGGGGGCGGGGGAGACCCAGTACTTC.

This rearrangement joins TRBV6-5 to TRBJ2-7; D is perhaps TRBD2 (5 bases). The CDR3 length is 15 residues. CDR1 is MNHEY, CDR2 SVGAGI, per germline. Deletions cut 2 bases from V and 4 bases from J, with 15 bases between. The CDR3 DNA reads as TGTGCCAGCAGTTACAAGGGAGCCCCGACGTACGAGCAGTACTTC. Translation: CASSYKGAPTYEQYF.

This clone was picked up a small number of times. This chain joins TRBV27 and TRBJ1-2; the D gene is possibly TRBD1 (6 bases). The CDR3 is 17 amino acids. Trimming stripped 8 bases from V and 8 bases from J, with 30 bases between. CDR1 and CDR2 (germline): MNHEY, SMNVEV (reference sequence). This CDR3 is CASFTTNYLAGAGGYTF. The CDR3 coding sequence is TGTGCCAGCTTTACAACCAACTACTTGGCGGGGGCAGGGGGCTACACCTTC.

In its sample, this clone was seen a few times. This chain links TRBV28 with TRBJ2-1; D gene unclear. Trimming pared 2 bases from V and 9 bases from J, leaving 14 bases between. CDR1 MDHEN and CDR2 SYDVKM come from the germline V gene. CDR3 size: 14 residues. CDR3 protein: CASSLVAHDGEQFF. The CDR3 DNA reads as TGTGCCAGCAGTTTAGTGGCGCACGATGGTGAGCAGTTCTTC.

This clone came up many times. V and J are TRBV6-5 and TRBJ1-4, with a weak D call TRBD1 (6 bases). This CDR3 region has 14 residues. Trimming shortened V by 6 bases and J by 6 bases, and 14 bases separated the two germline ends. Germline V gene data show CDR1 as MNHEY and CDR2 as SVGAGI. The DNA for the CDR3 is TGTGCCAGCAGCACGACGGAGGGGGATGAAAAACTGTTTTTT. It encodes CASSTTEGDEKLFF.

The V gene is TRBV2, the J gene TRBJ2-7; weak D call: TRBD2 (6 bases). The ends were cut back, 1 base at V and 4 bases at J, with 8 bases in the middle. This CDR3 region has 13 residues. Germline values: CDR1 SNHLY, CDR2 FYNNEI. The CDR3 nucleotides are TGTGCCAGCAGTGAAGGGGACTGGTACGAGCAGTACTTC. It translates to CASSEGDWYEQYF.

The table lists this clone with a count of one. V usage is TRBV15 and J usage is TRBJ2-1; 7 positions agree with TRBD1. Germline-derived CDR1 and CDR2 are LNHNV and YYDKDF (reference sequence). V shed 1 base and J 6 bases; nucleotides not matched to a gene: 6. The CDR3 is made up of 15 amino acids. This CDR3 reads CATSRGRDSSNEQFF. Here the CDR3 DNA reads TGTGCCACCAGCAGAGGCCGGGACAGCAGCAATGAGCAGTTCTTC.

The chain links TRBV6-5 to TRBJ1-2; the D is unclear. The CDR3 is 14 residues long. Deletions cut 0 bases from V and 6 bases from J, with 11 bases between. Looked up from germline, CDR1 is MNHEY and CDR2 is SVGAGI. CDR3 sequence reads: CASSYSTGYDGYTF. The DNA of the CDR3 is TGTGCCAGCAGTTACTCGACGGGGTACGATGGCTACACCTTC.

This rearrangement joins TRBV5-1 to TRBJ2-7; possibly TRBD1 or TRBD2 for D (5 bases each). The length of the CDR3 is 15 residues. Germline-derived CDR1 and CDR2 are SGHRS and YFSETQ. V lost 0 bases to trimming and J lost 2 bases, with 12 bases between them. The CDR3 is CASSLARDGTYEQYF. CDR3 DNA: TGCGCCAGCAGCTTGGCCCGGGACGGGACCTACGAGCAGTACTTC.

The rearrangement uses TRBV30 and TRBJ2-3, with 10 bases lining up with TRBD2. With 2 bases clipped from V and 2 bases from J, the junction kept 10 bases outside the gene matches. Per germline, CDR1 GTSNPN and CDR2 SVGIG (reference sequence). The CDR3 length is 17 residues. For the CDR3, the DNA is TGTGCCTGGAGTACCGGGCTAGCGGGAGCCACCACAGATACGCAGTATTTT. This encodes CAWSTGLAGATTDTQYF.

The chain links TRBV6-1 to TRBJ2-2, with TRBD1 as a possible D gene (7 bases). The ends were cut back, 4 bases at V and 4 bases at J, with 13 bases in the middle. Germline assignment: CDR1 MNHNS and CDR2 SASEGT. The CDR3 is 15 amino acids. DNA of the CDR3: TGTGCCAGCAGTGCCTACAGGGGAGGCACCGGGGAGCTGTTTTTT. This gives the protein CASSAYRGGTGELFF.